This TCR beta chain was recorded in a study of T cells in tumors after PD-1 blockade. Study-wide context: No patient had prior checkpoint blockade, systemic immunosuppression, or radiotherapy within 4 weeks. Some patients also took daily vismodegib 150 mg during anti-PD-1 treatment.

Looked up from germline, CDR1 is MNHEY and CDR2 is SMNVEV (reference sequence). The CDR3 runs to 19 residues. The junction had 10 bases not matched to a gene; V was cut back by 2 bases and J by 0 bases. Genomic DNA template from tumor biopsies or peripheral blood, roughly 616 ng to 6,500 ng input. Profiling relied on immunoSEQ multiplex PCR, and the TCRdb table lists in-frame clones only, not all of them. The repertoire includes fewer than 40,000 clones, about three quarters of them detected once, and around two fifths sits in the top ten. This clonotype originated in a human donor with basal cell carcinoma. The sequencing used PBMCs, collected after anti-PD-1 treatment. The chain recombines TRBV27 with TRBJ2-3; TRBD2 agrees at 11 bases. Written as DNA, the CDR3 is TGTGCCAGCAGTTTAGGTCTTAGCGGGAGGGGCCCTAGCACAGATACGCAGTATTTT. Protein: CASSLGLSGRGPSTDTQYF.